Below are 9 T cell receptor beta chains sequenced from a single sample in a study of neurological immune-mediated disorders. Via MiXCR, TCRdb re-called the 5' RACE reads, giving one row per CDR3 protein. The table has about 30,000 distinct CDR3 sequences, 9% to 14% seen once. The sample taken for sequencing was PBMCs. These receptors originate from an older woman in good health.

This clonotype showed up many times. This chain connects TRBV7-2 to TRBJ2-3; 13 positions agree with TRBD2. This CDR3 has 16 amino acids. In germline, CDR1 is SGHTA, CDR2 FQGNSA. After removal of 5 bases from V and 1 base from J, the junction contained 3 bases not matched to a gene. CDR3 amino acids: CASSVGLAGGTDTQYF. CDR3 coding DNA: TGTGCCAGCAGCGTCGGACTAGCGGGAGGCACAGATACGCAGTATTTT.

This clonotype occurred many times. V usage is TRBV7-2 and J usage is TRBJ1-1, with D unclear. The CDR3 is 14 residues long. V lost 3 bases to trimming and J lost 4 bases, with 12 bases between them. CDR1 is SGHTA and CDR2 is FQGNSA in the germline V gene. CDR3: CASSLSGRGTEAFF. As DNA, the CDR3 is TGTGCCAGCAGCTTGTCCGGTCGGGGCACTGAAGCTTTCTTT.

As for this clonotype: One end of the junction varies from germline; a read error may be responsible. The chain has TRBV5-1 and TRBJ2-7; D tentatively reads TRBD1 or TRBD2 (5 bases each). Germline values: CDR1 SGHRS, CDR2 YFSETQ. The CDR3 runs to 14 residues. The CDR3 loop is CASSFTGGTYEQYF. The CDR3, as DNA: TGCGCCAGTAGCTTTACAGGAGGTACCTACGAGCAGTACTTC.

As concerns this clonotype: Sequence at one end of the junction differs from germline and may be a read error. V gene TRBV7-9 combines with J gene TRBJ1-5, with D unclear. This CDR3 comprises 15 residues. CDR1 SEHNR and CDR2 FQNEAQ come from the germline V gene (reference sequence). In DNA form, the CDR3 reads TGTGCCAGAAGCTTAGACGGGTGGAGCAATCAGCCCCAGCATTTT. This encodes CARSLDGWSNQPQHF.

This clonotype has ten or more counts. The V and J genes are TRBV7-9 and TRBJ2-2; D not resolved. Looked up from germline, CDR1 is SEHNR and CDR2 is FQNEAQ (reference sequence). CDR3 length: 12 residues. V lost 3 bases, J lost 3 bases, and 2 bases lay in between. Here the CDR3 DNA reads TGTGCCAGCAGCTTGGACACCGGGGAGCTGTTTTTT. Translated, it gives CASSLDTGELFF.

There are many counts of this clonotype. This chain joins TRBV5-1 and TRBJ2-5, with TRBD2 matching over 8 bases. Germline V lookup: CDR1 SGHRS, CDR2 YFSETQ. V was pared by 1 base and J by 4 bases, with 6 bases of the junction left unmatched. CDR3 length equals 15 residues. The CDR3 DNA sequence: TGCGCCAGCAGCTTGCCCCGGGGGGGCCTAGAGACCCAGTACTTC. Residues: CASSLPRGGLETQYF. Drawing the rest from reference TRBV5-1 and TRBJ2-5, the complete variable domain is KAGVTQTPRYLIKTRGQQVTLSCSPISGHRSVSWYQQTPGQGLQFLFEYFSETQRNKGNFPGRFSGRQFSNSRSEMNVSTLELGDSALYLCASSLPRGGLETQYFGPGTRLLVL.

This clonotype was picked up many times. J is TRBJ2-7 and V is TRBV9, with D unclear. V was shortened by 0 bases and J by 5 bases, with 9 bases between the two germline ends. Looked up from germline, CDR1 is SGDLS and CDR2 is YYNGEE. The CDR3 has 13 residues. The CDR3 coding sequence is TGTGCCAGCAGCGTAGGCTCGGTGCACGAGCAGTACTTC. This sequence encodes CASSVGSVHEQYF.

Comment on this clonotype: Mismatch with germline at one junction end may stem from a read error. This chain joins TRBV5-1 and TRBJ2-2; D tentatively fits TRBD1 or TRBD2 (5 bases each). The germline gives CDR1 SGHRS, CDR2 YFSETQ. The length of the CDR3 is 15 residues. The CDR3 DNA is TGCGCCAGCAGCCCTCAGGGCCGGGAAACCGGGGAGCTGTTTTTC. It codes for CASSPQGRETGELFF. Filled out from reference TRBV5-1 and TRBJ2-2, the complete variable domain reads KAGVTQTPRYLIKTRGQQVTLSCSPISGHRSVSWYQQTPGQGLQFLFEYFSETQRNKGNFPGRFSGRQFSNSRSEMNVSTLELGDSALYLCASSPQGRETGELFFGEGSRLTVL.

This clonotype was observed at least ten times. The V gene is TRBV7-2, the J gene TRBJ2-2; TRBD2 matches 7 bases. V lost 5 bases and J lost 7; bases outside the gene matches: 7. CDR1 and CDR2 from the germline V gene are SGHTA and FQGNSA. The CDR3 is made up of 14 amino acids. The CDR3 reads CASSPRRGSGELFF. The CDR3 DNA follows: TGTGCCAGCAGCCCTAGGCGGGGGAGCGGGGAGCTGTTTTTT.